What follows is one T cell receptor (beta chain) and its context. What it binds is not known. The CDR3 totals 16 residues. Germline CDR1 MDHEN, CDR2 SYDVKM. Unmatched junction bases numbered 6, after V lost 2 bases and J lost 0 bases. Generated by immunoSEQ multiplex PCR, the TCRdb table keeps only in-frame clones and is missing some. Of about 180,000 clones listed, about 90% are singletons. This record belongs to a study of T cell responses to AZD1222 COVID-19 vaccine. Study results and limitations: Nearly half of the spike-specific TCRs reportedly recognize variant regions that carry no mutations. Spike-spanning, vaccine-associated CD4 TCRs were dominant at 160-218 and 743-854.

This clonotype was obtained from an adult who received the AZD1222 COVID-19 vaccine. This chain uses TRBV28 with TRBJ1-1; the match to TRBD1 covers 7 bases. The specimen comprised peripheral blood, sampled 28 days after the second AZD1222 dose. CDR3 in amino acids: CASSLPSQGVNTEAFF. CDR3 bases: TGTGCCAGCAGTTTACCGTCCCAGGGGGTGAACACTGAAGCTTTCTTT.